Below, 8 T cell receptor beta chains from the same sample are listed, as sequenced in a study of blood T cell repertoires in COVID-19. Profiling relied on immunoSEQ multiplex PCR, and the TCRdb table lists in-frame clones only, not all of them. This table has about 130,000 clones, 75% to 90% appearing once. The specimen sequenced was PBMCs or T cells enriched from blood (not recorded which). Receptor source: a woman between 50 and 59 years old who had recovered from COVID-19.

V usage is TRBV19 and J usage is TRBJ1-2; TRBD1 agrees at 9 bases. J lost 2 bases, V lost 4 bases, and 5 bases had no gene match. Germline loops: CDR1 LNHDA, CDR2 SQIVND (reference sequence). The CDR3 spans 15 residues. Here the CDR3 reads CASSREGQGNYGYTF. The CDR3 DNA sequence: TGTGCCAGTAGTAGAGAGGGACAGGGAAACTATGGCTACACCTTC. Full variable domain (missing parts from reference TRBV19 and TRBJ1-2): DGGITQSPKYLFRKEGQNVTLSCEQNLNHDAMYWYRQDPGQGLRLIYYSQIVNDFQKGDIAEGYSVSREKKESFPLTVTSAQKNPTAFYLCASSREGQGNYGYTFGSGTRLTVV.

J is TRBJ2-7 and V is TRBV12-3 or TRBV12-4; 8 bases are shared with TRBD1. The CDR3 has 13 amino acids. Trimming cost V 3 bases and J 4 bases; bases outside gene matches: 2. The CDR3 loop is CASSLTGAYEQYF. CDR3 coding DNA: TGTGCCAGCAGTTTGACAGGGGCATACGAGCAGTACTTC.

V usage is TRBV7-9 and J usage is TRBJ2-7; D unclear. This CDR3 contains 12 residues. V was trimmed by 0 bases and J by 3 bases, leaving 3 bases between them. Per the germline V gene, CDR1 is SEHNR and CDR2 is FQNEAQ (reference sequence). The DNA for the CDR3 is TGTGCCAGCAGCTTAGCTCACTACGAGCAGTACTTC. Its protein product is CASSLAHYEQYF.

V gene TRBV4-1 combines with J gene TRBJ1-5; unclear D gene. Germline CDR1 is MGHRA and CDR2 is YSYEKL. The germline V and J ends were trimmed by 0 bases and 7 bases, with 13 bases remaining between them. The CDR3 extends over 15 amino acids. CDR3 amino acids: CASSQDPGGGQPQHF. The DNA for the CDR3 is TGCGCCAGCAGCCAAGATCCCGGAGGTGGACAGCCCCAGCATTTT.

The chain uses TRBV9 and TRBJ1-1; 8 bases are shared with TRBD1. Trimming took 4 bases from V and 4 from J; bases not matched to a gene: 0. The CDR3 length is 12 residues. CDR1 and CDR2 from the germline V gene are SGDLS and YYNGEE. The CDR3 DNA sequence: TGTGCCAGCAGCCAGGGGGCCACTGAAGCTTTCTTT. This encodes CASSQGATEAFF.

CDR3 nucleotide sequence: TGTGCCACCACCCGGACTGGAGGGTTTTCGGATACGCAGTATTTT. As protein: CATTRTGGFSDTQYF. The J gene is TRBJ2-3, the V gene TRBV19; D may be TRBD2 (6 bases). V gave up 10 bases and J gave up 6 bases, with 23 bases separating them. Per the germline V gene, CDR1 is LNHDA and CDR2 is SQIVND (reference sequence). The CDR3 contains 15 residues.

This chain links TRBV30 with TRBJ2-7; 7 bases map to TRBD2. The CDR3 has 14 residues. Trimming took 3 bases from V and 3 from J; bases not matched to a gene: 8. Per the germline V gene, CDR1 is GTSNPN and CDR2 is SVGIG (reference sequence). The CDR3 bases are TGTGCCTGGAGCGGTCTGACGGGAGGCTACGAGCAGTACTTC. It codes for CAWSGLTGGYEQYF.

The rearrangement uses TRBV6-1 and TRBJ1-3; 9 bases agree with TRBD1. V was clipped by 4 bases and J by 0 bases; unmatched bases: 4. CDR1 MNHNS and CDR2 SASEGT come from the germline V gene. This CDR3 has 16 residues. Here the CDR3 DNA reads TGTGCCAGCAGTGCCCGGGACAGGGCCTCTGGAAACACCATATATTTT. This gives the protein CASSARDRASGNTIYF.